This T cell receptor beta chain was sequenced during a study of blood T cell repertoires in COVID-19. Study details: COVID-19 samples collected from the United States, Italy and Spain covered acute and convalescent phases.

Under the authors' procedure: Estimated nucleated cell counts came from reference gene primer amplification. Assay: immunoSEQ multiplex PCR; the TCRdb copy retains only in-frame clones and omits some. V, J and clone size are those of that table, while D and trimming were read from the DNA. The sample has about 100,000 clones, around 87% seen once. V lost 1 base and J 5 bases, leaving 11 bases between the germline ends. Germline-derived CDR1 and CDR2 are MGHRA and YSYEKL. This CDR3 has 14 amino acids. Patients at the Seattle site were enrolled during active infection and followed longitudinally. The sequenced material came from peripheral blood. The sequence came from a woman aged 45-59 years with COVID-19, enrolled during active disease. This rearrangement joins TRBV4-1 to TRBJ2-5, with D tentatively TRBD2 (5 bases). The DNA for the CDR3 is TGCGCCAGCAGCCAAGTTAAGCCGGGGGAGACCCAGTACTTC. Amino acids: CASSQVKPGETQYF.